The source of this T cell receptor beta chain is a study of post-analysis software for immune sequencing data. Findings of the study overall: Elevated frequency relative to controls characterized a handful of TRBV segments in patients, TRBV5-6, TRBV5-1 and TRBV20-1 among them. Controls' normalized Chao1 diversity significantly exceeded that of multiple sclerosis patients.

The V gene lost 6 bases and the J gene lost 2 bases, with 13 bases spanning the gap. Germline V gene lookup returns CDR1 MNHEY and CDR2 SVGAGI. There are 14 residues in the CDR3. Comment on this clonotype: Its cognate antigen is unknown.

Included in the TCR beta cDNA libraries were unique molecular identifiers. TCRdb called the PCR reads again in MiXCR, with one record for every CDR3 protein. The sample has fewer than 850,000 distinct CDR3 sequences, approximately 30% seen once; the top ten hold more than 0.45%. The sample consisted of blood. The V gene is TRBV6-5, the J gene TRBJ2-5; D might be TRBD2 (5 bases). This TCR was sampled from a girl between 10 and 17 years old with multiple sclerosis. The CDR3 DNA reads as TGTGCCAGCAGCTCCCACGGAGGACAAGAGACCCAGTACTTC. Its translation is CASSSHGGQETQYF.